The 19 T cell receptor beta chains listed next were all sequenced from one sample in a study of tumor-infiltrating lymphocytes in primary liver carcinoma. Starting from roughly 540 ng of total RNA, TCR beta cDNA was produced with a primer in the constant region. A slightly modified ARM-PCR protocol with three nested multiplex PCR rounds produced these TCR beta libraries. Amplification in the first two PCR rounds was performed using TRBV1-TRBV30 forward primers and a C-beta reverse primer for about 10 cycles each. TCRdb recomputed calls from the multiplex PCR reads with MiXCR, one row per CDR3 protein. The sample includes under 200,000 distinct CDR3 sequences, roughly 80% of them seen just once. For each extraction, RNA and DNA were obtained together from about 20-30 mg of unsorted bulk tissue. Input material: tumor tissue from primary liver carcinoma. The receptor source for this set is a man between 35 and 55 years old with primary liver carcinoma and hepatitis B virus infection.

As to this clonotype: One end of the junction is discordant with germline, which a read error may explain. V is TRBV4-2 and J is TRBJ1-3; the D gene is possibly TRBD1 (5 bases). The germline V gene has CDR1 LGHNA and CDR2 YNFKEQ. CDR3 length equals 21 residues. The CDR3 DNA is TGTGCCAGCAGCCAAGAAGGCTTGACGGGGGGTCGTATTTCCTCTGGAAACACCATAAATTTT. As protein: CASSQEGLTGGRISSGNTINF.

Details on this clonotype: Since no conserved phenylalanine or tryptophan closes the CDR3, a read error is the likely cause. The chain uses TRBV5-1 and TRBJ2-7, with D uncertain. Per germline, CDR1 SGHRS and CDR2 YFSETQ. The CDR3 totals 16 residues. V lost 1 base and J 6 bases, leaving 20 bases between the germline ends. CDR3 nucleotides: TGCGCCAGCAGCTTGTGGTTACGAGGAGTCGAGAGCGAGCAGTACTTA. Amino acid sequence: CASSLWLRGVESEQYL.

Concerning this clonotype: Given the absence of the conserved phenylalanine or tryptophan at the CDR3 end, a read error is likely. The chain recombines TRBV7-4 with TRBJ2-3; 7 positions match TRBD2. V was pared by 6 bases and J by 6 bases, with 9 bases of the junction left unmatched. Germline loops: CDR1 SGHVT, CDR2 SQSDAQ. The CDR3 loop spans 14 amino acids. CDR3 DNA: TGTGCCAGCAGAATGGAGGGAGGGTTGGATACGCAGTATTCT. Translation gives CASRMEGGLDTQYS.

On this clonotype itself: A read error may be the cause here, since a much bigger clone is one base away. The genes are TRBV20-1 and TRBJ1-5, with a tentative D call TRBD1 (5 bases). The CDR3 totals 13 residues. Germline V CDR1 and CDR2: DFQATT, SNEGSKA (reference sequence). The DNA for the CDR3 is TGCAGTGCTAGGGCCCAGGGCGATCAACCCCAGCATTTT. It translates to CSARAQGDQPQHF.

As regards this clonotype: No conserved phenylalanine or tryptophan is present at the end of the CDR3, so a read error is the likely explanation. The rearrangement joins TRBV11-1 to TRBJ2-1; TRBD2 matches 7 bases. This CDR3 is built from 13 residues. Germline CDR1 is SGHAT and CDR2 is FQDESV (reference sequence). The CDR3 nucleotides are TGTGCTAGCAGCGTGGGAGGGCCGAATGAGCAGTTCTCC. Its translation is CASSVGGPNEQFS.

In this sample, this clonotype turned up many times. The chain combines TRBV7-3 with TRBJ1-5; the D gene is possibly TRBD1 (6 bases). In germline, CDR1 is SGHTA, CDR2 FQGTGA. V lost 4 bases, J lost 1 base, and 11 bases lay in between. This CDR3 has 15 residues. CDR3 nucleotides: TGTGCCAGCAGCTCAACAGGGATGAGCAATCAGCCCCAGCATTTT. Its translation: CASSSTGMSNQPQHF.

Only one count was recorded for this clonotype. This CDR3 is missing its conserved last phenylalanine or tryptophan, likely due to a read error. The V and J genes are TRBV5-1 and TRBJ2-6; D unresolved. CDR3 length equals 15 residues. Germline V gives CDR1 SGHRS, CDR2 YFSETQ. The CDR3 loop reads CASSLRRSGANVLTS. The CDR3 nucleotides read TGTGCCAGCAGCCTGAGGCGTTCTGGGGCCAACGTCCTGACTTCC.

A word on this clonotype: At one boundary the junction diverges from the germline segment, which might be a read error. The chain employs TRBV4-1 and TRBJ1-5, with unresolved D. The CDR3 runs to 16 residues. Germline CDR1 reads MGHRA; CDR2 reads YSYEKL. CDR3: CASSPVERVGHQHQHF. DNA of the CDR3: TGCGCCAGCAGCCCCGTTGAGAGGGTTGGCCATCAGCACCAGCATTTT.

This chain joins TRBV11-1 and TRBJ2-1; 10 nucleotides agree with TRBD2. The CDR3 runs to 16 residues. The germline gives CDR1 SGHAT, CDR2 FQDESV (reference sequence). V trimming: 9 bases; J trimming: 12 bases; junction bases outside the gene matches: 20. This CDR3 is CASSPRGLARVGVQFF. CDR3 nucleotides: TGTGCCAGTAGCCCCCGGGGACTAGCGAGAGTCGGGGTGCAGTTCTTC.

Note on this clonotype: A junction end diverges from the germline sequence, so it may reflect a read error. This chain connects TRBV6-2 or TRBV6-3 to TRBJ2-7, with TRBD2 matching over 7 bases. Per germline, CDR1 MNHEY and CDR2 SVGEGT. The length of the CDR3 is 13 residues. The CDR3 sequence is CAGRPSGRYEQYF. In nucleotides, the CDR3 is TGTGCCGGCAGGCCTAGCGGAAGATACGAGCAGTACTTC.

V is TRBV28 and J is TRBJ1-5, with D maybe TRBD1 (6 bases). In germline, CDR1 is MDHEN, CDR2 SYDVKM. The CDR3 has 13 amino acids. V was trimmed by 5 bases and J by 9 bases, leaving 14 bases between them. The CDR3 DNA reads as TGTGCCAGCAGTCGAGACAGGCGGGGGCCCCAGCATTTT. Protein sequence: CASSRDRRGPQHF. The full variable domain, its missing parts supplied by reference TRBV28 and TRBJ1-5, is DVKVTQSSRYLVKRTGEKVFLECVQDMDHENMFWYRQDPGLGLRLIYFSYDVKMKEKGDIPEGYSVSREKKERFSLILESASTNQTSMYLCASSRDRRGPQHFGDGTRLSIL.

A word on this clonotype: One end of the junction varies from germline; a read error may be responsible. The CDR3: CPSSQPGSLIAKNIQYF. The CDR3 nucleotides read TGCCCCAGCAGCCAACCGGGTTCTCTCATAGCCAAAAACATTCAGTACTTC. The rearrangement uses TRBV4-1 and TRBJ2-4; no clear D gene. The CDR3 has 17 amino acids. From germline, CDR1 is MGHRA and CDR2 YSYEKL.

Turning to this clonotype: Mismatch with germline at one junction end may stem from a read error. The rearrangement uses TRBV6-1 and TRBJ2-3; perhaps TRBD1 as D (6 bases). Germline CDR1 is MNHNS and CDR2 is SASEGT. The CDR3 consists of 16 residues. The CDR3 region is CASTEITAWRTDTQYF. CDR3 nucleotides: TGTGCCAGCACTGAAATTACGGCATGGAGGACAGATACACAGTATTTT.

As regards this clonotype: One end of the junction varies from germline; a read error may be responsible. The V gene is TRBV4-3, the J gene TRBJ2-2; D not resolved. Germline loops: CDR1 LGHNA, CDR2 YSLEER. This CDR3 spans 17 amino acids. The CDR3 protein is CASNHQPYGDEPGELFF. The CDR3 nucleotides read TGTGCCAGCAACCACCAACCATATGGGGATGAGCCCGGGGAGCTGTTTTTT.

Concerning this clonotype itself: Germline is not matched at one junction end, which may reflect a read error. The chain joins TRBV29-1 to TRBJ1-1; possible D gene TRBD1, 6 bases. The CDR3 sequence is 12 residues long. CDR1 is SQVTM and CDR2 is ANQGSEA in the germline V gene. CDR3 sequence reads: CSVIRGGTETFF. The DNA of the CDR3 is TGCAGCGTGATAAGGGGGGGCACTGAAACTTTCTTT.

This clonotype was recorded once. One junction end does not reproduce the germline sequence, and a read error may be involved. The CDR3 protein is CNVAGSGANVLTF. In DNA form, the CDR3 reads TGCAACGTTGCAGGGTCTGGGGCTAACGTCCTGACTTTC. The chain employs TRBV29-1 and TRBJ2-6; a weak D match, TRBD1 (5 bases). This CDR3 has 13 residues. Germline V gives CDR1 SQVTM, CDR2 ANQGSEA.

This clonotype qualifies as medium-sized (0.01 to 0.1%). CDR3 sequence: CASSQEAATGYNEQFF. The CDR3, as DNA: TGCGCCAGCAGCCAAGAGGCCGCGACAGGGTACAATGAGCAGTTCTTC. This chain connects TRBV4-1 to TRBJ2-1, with 7 bases aligning to TRBD1. Losses at the gene ends were 0 bases for V and 4 bases for J; bases not matched to a gene: 6. Germline values: CDR1 MGHRA, CDR2 YSYEKL. The CDR3 extends over 16 amino acids.

This clonotype occurred a few times. The DNA of the CDR3 is TGTGCCAGCAGCTCTAAACAGGCTGAAGCTTTCTTT. Its translation: CASSSKQAEAFF. The chain uses TRBV11-2 and TRBJ1-1; D is possibly TRBD1 (5 bases). Germline V lookup: CDR1 SGHAT, CDR2 FQNNGV. Trimming took 4 bases from V and 6 from J, leaving 9 bases between them. The CDR3 extends over 12 amino acids.

About this clonotype itself: The junction departs from the called germline gene at one end, perhaps through a read error. The gene calls are TRBV6-5 and TRBJ2-5; possible D gene TRBD2, 6 bases. The CDR3 covers 14 residues. Germline CDR1 and CDR2: MNHEY and SVGAGI. DNA of the CDR3: TGTACCAGCAGTTACATCTCAGGAGGGGAGATCCAGTACTTC. It yields the protein CTSSYISGGEIQYF.